This T cell receptor beta chain was identified during a study of blood T cell repertoires in COVID-19. Study-level background: Sites across the United States, Italy and Spain contributed samples from acute and convalescent COVID-19. T cells, B-cell-depleted T cells, or PBMCs supplied cDNA or gDNA.

Authors' processing steps: For nucleated cells, counts were estimated from reference gene primer amplification. The repertoire was sequenced with immunoSEQ multiplex PCR; TCRdb's copy has only in-frame clones and lacks some. V and J calls and clone size are given by that table; D and trimming were obtained from the DNA. The top ten clones hold just under 1% of a sample with some 250,000 clones, approximately 90% of them seen once. Germline CDR1 SGHDT, CDR2 YYEEEE. The CDR3 length is 14 residues. Trimming took 1 base from V and 8 from J, leaving 12 bases between them. Sequencing used peripheral blood. This chain links TRBV5-6 with TRBJ1-4; perhaps TRBD1 as D (5 bases). The clonotype comes from a woman in her 40s who had recovered from COVID-19. In DNA, the CDR3 is TGTGCCAGCAGCTTGTGGGCAGGGTGGGAAAAACTGTTTTTT. Its protein is CASSLWAGWEKLFF.